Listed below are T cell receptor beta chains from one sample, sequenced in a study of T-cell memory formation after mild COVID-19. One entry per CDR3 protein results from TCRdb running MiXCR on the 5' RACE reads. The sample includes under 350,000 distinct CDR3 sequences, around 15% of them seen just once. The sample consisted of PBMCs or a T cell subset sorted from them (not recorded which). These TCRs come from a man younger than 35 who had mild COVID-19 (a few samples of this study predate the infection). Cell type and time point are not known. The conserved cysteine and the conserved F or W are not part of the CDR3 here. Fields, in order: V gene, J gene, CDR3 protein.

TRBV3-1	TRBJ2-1	ASSPKRAYNEQF
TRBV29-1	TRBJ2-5	SVGTGGVLRETQY
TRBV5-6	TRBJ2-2	ASSLTSASGELF
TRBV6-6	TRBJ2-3	ASSYLGRRTDTQY
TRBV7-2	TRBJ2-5	ASSFNGGEETQY
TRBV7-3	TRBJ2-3	ASSPLAGPGTGGRNTQY
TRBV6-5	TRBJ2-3	ASSYDPPLGGEITDTQY
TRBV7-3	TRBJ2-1	ASGLGGTTDNEQF
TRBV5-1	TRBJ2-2	ASSLWTGSTGELF
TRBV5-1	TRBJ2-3	ASSLDHTQY
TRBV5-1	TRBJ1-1	ASSLVPGQGTEAF
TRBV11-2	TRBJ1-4	ASSSIRGRGEKLF
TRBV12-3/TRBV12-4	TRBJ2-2	ASDYSPQGAGELF
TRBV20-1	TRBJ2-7	SVEDLSYEQY
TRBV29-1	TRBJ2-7	SVREVVGQDSYEQY
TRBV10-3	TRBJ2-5	AISDRGSLETQY
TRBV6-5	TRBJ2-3	ASSYRPSGGSPDTQY
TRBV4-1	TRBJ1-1	ASSQDRVTTEAF
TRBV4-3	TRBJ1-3	ASSQGPGNTIY
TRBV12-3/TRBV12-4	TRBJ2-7	ASSLVPLSYEQY
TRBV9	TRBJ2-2	ASSHFGTADTGELF
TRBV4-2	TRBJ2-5	ASSQEGMTTGTVLGTQY
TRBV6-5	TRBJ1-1	ASTLGSEAF
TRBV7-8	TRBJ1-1	ASSSRGLRVTEAF
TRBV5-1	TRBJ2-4	ASSSQGEGLQY
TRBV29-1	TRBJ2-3	SVVDRTDTQY
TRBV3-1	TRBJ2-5	ASSQAPSRVETQY
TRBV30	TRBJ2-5	AWRGLAGPNQETQY
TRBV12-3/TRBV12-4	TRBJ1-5	ASSLGAQFNQPQH
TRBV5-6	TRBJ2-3	ASSSPGQGPDTQY
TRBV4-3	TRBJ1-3	ASSQDTRQLFGNTIY
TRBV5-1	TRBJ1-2	ASSLKGTPLGYT
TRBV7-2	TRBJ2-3	ASSFWGAGKSTSTDTQY
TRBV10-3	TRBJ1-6	AISAGRLGSPLH
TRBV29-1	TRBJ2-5	SVEGQGPETQY
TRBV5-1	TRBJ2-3	ASSFYLAGSTDTQY
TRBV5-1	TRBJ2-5	ASSLAFGFQETQY
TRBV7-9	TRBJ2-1	ASSSPAGVGRNEQF
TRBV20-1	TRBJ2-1	SMISVGGAGEQF
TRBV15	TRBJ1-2	ATSREAGDYGYT
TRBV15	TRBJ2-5	ATSTSGRAQETQY
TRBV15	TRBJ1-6	ATSRGKDSPLH
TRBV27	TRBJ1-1	ASSWGDNTEAF
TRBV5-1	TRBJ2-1	ASSLYSGTGNNEQF
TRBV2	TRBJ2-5	ASRGYYGGAQETQY
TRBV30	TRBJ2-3	ALVGGLADTQY
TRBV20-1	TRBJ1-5	SATTDRDNQPQH
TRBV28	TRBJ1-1	ASSFSGDSYTEAF
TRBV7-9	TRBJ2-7	ASSLPGGRSYEQY
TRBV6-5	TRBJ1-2	ASSYSGAGNYGYT
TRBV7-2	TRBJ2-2	ASSFYNSNTGELF
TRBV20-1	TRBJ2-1	SARDLAGVYNEQF
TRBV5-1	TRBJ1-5	ASSTGDYSNQPQH
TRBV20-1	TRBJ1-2	SAPDVDRGYGYT
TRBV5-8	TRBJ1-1	ASSSTRKAF